This T cell receptor beta chain was recovered during a study of cytomegalovirus exposure and HLA in healthy donors. General observations from the study: Of the V segments, some could not be distinguished, including TRBV6-2 and TRBV6-3, and were excluded. Most TCRs appeared rarely, but some public TCRs recurred in many donors.

With regard to this clone: Antigen specificity is unknown.

V was pared by 4 bases and J by 1 base, with 16 bases between. The CDR3 runs 16 residues. Germline V gene lookup returns CDR1 LNHNV and CDR2 YYDKDF (reference sequence). This PCR relied on a set of 60 Vbeta primers and 13 Jbeta primers. Authors' processing steps: Unique TCR beta chains totaled roughly 81 million in a later count, with around 10 million of them shared. Repertoires were generated with immunoSEQ multiplex PCR, while TCRdb's copy carries only in-frame clones and drops some. The D gene and trimming were derived from the DNA, and the V and J assignments and clone size from that table. The sample holds more than 150,000 clones, about four fifths seen once.

The J gene is TRBJ1-2, the V gene TRBV15, with a possible D match to TRBD1 (6 bases). The sequencing sample was made of PBMCs. The sequence derives from a woman between 50 and 59 years old in good health and CMV-seropositive. The CDR3 loop reads CATSKTSGDFNYGYTF. In DNA, the CDR3 is TGTGCCACCAGCAAAACTTCAGGGGATTTTAACTATGGCTACACCTTC. Based on the CDR3 plus reference TRBV15 and TRBJ1-2, the full variable domain is DAMVIQNPRYQVTQFGKPVTLSCSQTLNHNVMYWYQQKSSQAPKLLFHYYDKDFNNEADTPDNFQSRRPNTSFCFLDIRSPGLGDTAMYLCATSKTSGDFNYGYTFGSGTRLTVV.